This T cell receptor (beta chain) stems from a study of glioma-infiltrating T cells. General study points: Tissue-blood divergence was below expectation in non-neoplastic patients, above in gliomas. CDR3 overlap between tissue and blood was very small.

In regard to this clonotype: No antigen is known for it.

The CDR3 covers 15 residues. Germline lookup yields CDR1 LGHNA and CDR2 YNFKEQ. The iRepertoire nested amplicon-rescue multiplex PCR amplified TCR alpha and beta CDR3s from RNA. Tissue mRNA or PBMC total RNA, 100-400 ng, went into one-step reverse transcription and amplification. TCRdb recomputed calls from the multiplex PCR reads with MiXCR, one row per CDR3 protein. The profile covers 150,000 or so distinct CDR3 sequences, with around 42% appearing a single time and roughly 20% taken by the ten largest. The material sequenced was glioma tissue, nonneoplastic brain tissue, or PBMCs (not recorded which). The chain is built from TRBV4-2 and TRBJ2-7; D gene ambiguous. The J call is doubtful: the DNA matches TRBJ2-5 better. This sequence originates from a human donor with low-grade glioma or glioblastoma, undergoing nonglioma brain surgery, or in good health (not recorded which). The CDR3 DNA is TGTGCCAGCAGCCCATCCCGCAGGTGCCAAGAGACCCAGTACTTC. Its protein is CASSPSRRCQETQYF.